These 28 T cell receptor beta chains share one sample of origin, sequenced in a study of graft-versus-host responses after intestinal transplantation. Some clones are missing from TCRdb's copy, which holds only in-frame ones; the method was immunoSEQ multiplex PCR. The profile shows roughly 19,000 clones, 95% of them singletons. The material was PBMCs, obtained 23 days after intestinal transplant. The source of these receptors is a human patient who received an intestinal transplant, so some T cells may come from the graft donor.

The J gene is TRBJ1-1, the V gene TRBV14, with a possible D match to TRBD1 (5 bases). CDR1 is SGHDN and CDR2 is FVKESK in the germline V gene. Trimming removed 3 bases from V and 3 bases from J, with 14 bases in between. CDR3 size: 15 residues. CDR3 DNA sequence: TGTGCCAGCAGCCATTCCGCAGGGTCCTACACTGAAGCTTTCTTT. This sequence encodes CASSHSAGSYTEAFF.

The chain is built from TRBV30 and TRBJ2-1, with D perhaps matching TRBD2 (6 bases). CDR3 length: 13 amino acids. CDR1 is GTSNPN, CDR2 SVGIG, per germline (reference sequence). V was shortened by 0 bases and J by 10 bases, with 13 bases between the two germline ends. For the CDR3, the DNA is TGTGCCTGGAGTGTAATCCCCCGGGAGGAGCAGTTCTTC. This codes for CAWSVIPREEQFF.

The V gene is TRBV11-2, the J gene TRBJ1-1, with 7 nucleotides matching TRBD1. The CDR3 has 15 residues. Losses at the gene ends were 4 bases for V and 2 bases for J; bases not matched to a gene: 7. CDR1 and CDR2 (germline): SGHAT, FQNNGV. The CDR3 sequence is CASSWPGTVNTEAFF. CDR3 sequence (DNA): TGTGCCAGCAGCTGGCCCGGGACAGTAAACACTGAAGCTTTCTTT.

This chain connects TRBV27 to TRBJ2-1; D is perhaps TRBD1 (6 bases). Looked up from germline, CDR1 is MNHEY and CDR2 is SMNVEV (reference sequence). The CDR3 has 14 amino acids. Trimming cost V 5 bases and J 8 bases, with 16 bases left between them. DNA of the CDR3: TGTGCCAGCAGTAGCCGGGACATAATTCATGAGCAGTTCTTC. Protein product: CASSSRDIIHEQFF.

The chain is built from TRBV7-8 and TRBJ1-1; no clear D. Trimming removed 5 bases from V and 0 bases from J, with 16 bases in between. The CDR3 is 16 amino acids. From germline, CDR1 is SGHVS and CDR2 FQNEAQ. In DNA form, the CDR3 reads TGTGCCAGCAGCCCAGCGTGGGAGGGATTGAACACTGAAGCTTTCTTT. Translated, it gives CASSPAWEGLNTEAFF.

This chain joins TRBV6-8 and TRBJ1-5; 7 bases are shared with TRBD1. The CDR3 is 15 amino acids. V was pared by 4 bases and J by 3 bases, with 6 bases of the junction left unmatched. Per the germline V gene, CDR1 is MNHGY and CDR2 is SAAAGT. The CDR3: CASSSDRDDNQPQHF. The CDR3 bases are TGTGCCAGCAGTTCCGACAGGGATGACAATCAGCCCCAGCATTTT.

The chain couples TRBV19 to TRBJ1-5; TRBD1 matches 8 bases. J lost 0 bases, V lost 6 bases, and 1 base had no gene match. The CDR3 covers 14 residues. Germline CDR1 is LNHDA and CDR2 is SQIVND (reference sequence). CDR3 protein: CASSGQGSNQPQHF. For the CDR3, the DNA is TGTGCCAGTAGCGGACAGGGTAGCAATCAGCCCCAGCATTTT.

This clone occurred once. V is TRBV7-2 and J is TRBJ1-4; D might be TRBD1 (6 bases). The V end lost 4 bases, the J end lost 6 bases, and 15 bases lay between the germline ends. Germline lookup yields CDR1 SGHTA and CDR2 FQGNSA. This CDR3 region has 15 residues. DNA of the CDR3: TGTGCCAGCAGCTCTCAGGGGATTTGGGATGAAAAACTGTTTTTT. It translates to CASSSQGIWDEKLFF.

The chain uses TRBV5-1 and TRBJ2-3, with 10 positions matching TRBD2. The germline CDR1 and CDR2 sequences are SGHRS and YFSETQ. V lost 0 bases and J lost 1; bases outside the gene matches: 8. CDR3 size: 18 residues. CDR3 sequence (DNA): TGCGCCAGCAGCTTGGTTGGTCTAGCGGGAGTAGGCACAGATACGCAGTATTTT. Amino acids: CASSLVGLAGVGTDTQYF.

The chain has TRBV10-1 and TRBJ2-7; 7 bases are a match to TRBD1. V gave up 2 bases and J gave up 4 bases; unmatched junction bases: 8. This CDR3 spans 15 amino acids. From germline, CDR1 is WNHNN and CDR2 SYGVQD (reference sequence). In nucleotides, the CDR3 is TGCGCCAGCAGTGAGGGACAGGACCCTCGATACGAGCAGTACTTC. Translating gives CASSEGQDPRYEQYF.

CDR3 sequence reads: CASLTSADYEQYF. In DNA form, the CDR3 reads TGCGCCAGCTTGACTAGCGCCGACTACGAGCAGTACTTC. The rearrangement joins TRBV10-1 to TRBJ2-7; 8 bases are shared with TRBD2. The CDR3 sequence is 13 residues long. V shed 8 bases and J 3 bases; nucleotides not matched to a gene: 6. Germline lookup yields CDR1 WNHNN and CDR2 SYGVQD (reference sequence).

The chain carries TRBV5-8 and TRBJ2-7; D possibly corresponds to TRBD1 (5 bases). The CDR3 consists of 13 residues. CDR1 and CDR2 (germline): SGHTS, YDEGEE. V was pared by 2 bases and J by 0 bases, with 6 bases between. This chain's CDR3 is CASSFGASYEQYF. The CDR3 DNA sequence: TGTGCCAGCAGCTTTGGGGCCTCCTACGAGCAGTACTTC.

The CDR3 DNA sequence: TGTGCCTGGAGTGGGCAAAGCTCCTACAATGAGCAGTTCTTC. It codes for CAWSGQSSYNEQFF. The chain joins TRBV30 to TRBJ2-1; D is ambiguous. This CDR3 region has 14 residues. The germline CDR1 and CDR2 sequences are GTSNPN and SVGIG (reference sequence). V lost 1 base and J 0 bases, leaving 7 bases between the germline ends. Together with reference TRBV30 and TRBJ2-1, the CDR3 gives the full variable domain: SQTIHQWPATLVQPVGSPLSLECTVEGTSNPNLYWYRQAAGRGLQLLFYSVGIGQISSEVPQNLSASRPQDRQFILSSKKLLLSDSGFYLCAWSGQSSYNEQFFGPGTRLTVL.

The J gene is TRBJ2-7, the V gene TRBV5-1; 7 nucleotides agree with TRBD1. Trimming cost V 4 bases and J 0 bases; bases outside gene matches: 7. In germline, CDR1 is SGHRS, CDR2 YFSETQ. The CDR3 is 15 amino acids. The CDR3 reads CASSQRQGVSYEQYF. Here the CDR3 DNA reads TGCGCCAGCAGCCAAAGACAGGGTGTCTCCTACGAGCAGTACTTC.

The gene calls are TRBV29-1 and TRBJ2-1, with D hard to call. V lost 2 bases and J 5 bases, leaving 1 base between the germline ends. Germline V lookup: CDR1 SQVTM, CDR2 ANQGSEA. The CDR3 length is 10 residues. CDR3 sequence (DNA): TGCAGCGTTGAACACAATGAGCAGTTCTTC. Encoded protein: CSVEHNEQFF.

The V call is TRBV27, the J call TRBJ2-1, with TRBD2 matching over 15 bases. Trimming took 4 bases from V and 9 from J; bases not matched to a gene: 13. The CDR3 totals 18 residues. Germline values: CDR1 MNHEY, CDR2 SMNVEV (reference sequence). In DNA form, the CDR3 reads TGTGCCAGCAGTTCCGGACTAGCGGGAGGGTGGGCTGTGAGTGAGCAGTTCTTC. Amino acid sequence: CASSSGLAGGWAVSEQFF.

The chain employs TRBV6-6 and TRBJ1-4; possible D gene TRBD1, 6 bases. Trimming removed 4 bases from V and 8 bases from J, with 14 bases in between. This CDR3 comprises 14 residues. Germline assignment: CDR1 MNHNY and CDR2 SVGAGI (reference sequence). The CDR3 nucleotides read TGTGCCAGCAGTTCCGGTGGGGGGCAGGAAAAACTGTTTTTT. Amino acid sequence: CASSSGGGQEKLFF.

The chain recombines TRBV6-1 with TRBJ2-1; 7 nucleotides line up with TRBD1. Unmatched junction bases numbered 5, after V lost 3 bases and J lost 3 bases. The germline CDR1 and CDR2 sequences are MNHNS and SASEGT. This CDR3 contains 15 residues. The CDR3 bases are TGTGCCAGCAGTGACACTCGGACAGGCTACAATGAGCAGTTCTTC. Translating it yields CASSDTRTGYNEQFF.

This clone was seen once. The chain carries TRBV2 and TRBJ1-1, with 7 bases matching TRBD1. Per the germline V gene, CDR1 is SNHLY and CDR2 is FYNNEI. V lost 3 bases to trimming and J lost 2 bases; unmatched junction nucleotides: 9. This CDR3 comprises 16 residues. The CDR3 DNA follows: TGTGCCAGCAGTGAGTACAGGGGAGGATTCAACACTGAAGCTTTCTTT. Translated, it gives CASSEYRGGFNTEAFF.

This chain uses TRBV27 with TRBJ2-7, with 8 bases lining up with TRBD1. CDR1 MNHEY and CDR2 SMNVEV come from the germline V gene (reference sequence). This CDR3 spans 14 amino acids. The junction had 3 bases not matched to a gene; V was cut back by 2 bases and J by 3 bases. This CDR3 is CASSLTGGFYEQYF. The CDR3 bases are TGTGCCAGCAGTTTAACAGGGGGGTTCTACGAGCAGTACTTC.

This chain uses TRBV10-1 with TRBJ2-5; 10 bases fit TRBD1. Germline assignment: CDR1 WNHNN and CDR2 SYGVQD (reference sequence). CDR3 length: 18 amino acids. V was clipped by 3 bases and J by 0 bases; unmatched bases: 10. Here the CDR3 reads CASSERSPGTGDQETQYF. The CDR3 nucleotides read TGCGCCAGCAGTGAAAGATCCCCCGGGACAGGGGACCAAGAGACCCAGTACTTC.

The chain uses TRBV9 and TRBJ2-1, with D possibly being TRBD1 or TRBD2 (7 bases each). Trimming left V 3 bases short and J 2 bases short, with 15 bases between. CDR3 length equals 16 residues. From germline, CDR1 is SGDLS and CDR2 YYNGEE. The CDR3 DNA follows: TGTGCCAGCAGCGGAAAGGGAGGGGGCGCCTACAATGAGCAGTTCTTC. The encoded protein is CASSGKGGGAYNEQFF.

This clone was observed a few times. The gene calls are TRBV10-1 and TRBJ2-5, with 12 bases lining up with TRBD1. Germline trimming cut 2 bases from V and 5 bases from J; bases unmatched to any gene: 6. The CDR3 extends over 16 amino acids. CDR1 and CDR2 (germline): WNHNN, SYGVQD (reference sequence). As DNA, the CDR3 is TGCGCCAGCAGTGAGGGGGGACAGGGGGCCTTCGAGACCCAGTACTTC. Residues: CASSEGGQGAFETQYF.

The V and J genes are TRBV9 and TRBJ1-2, with D possibly being TRBD1 (5 bases). This CDR3 region has 15 residues. Trimming left V 0 bases short and J 5 bases short, with 14 bases between. CDR1 and CDR2 from the germline V gene are SGDLS and YYNGEE. CDR3 amino acids: CASSVDGGGGYGYTF. The CDR3 bases are TGTGCCAGCAGCGTAGATGGGGGTGGGGGGTATGGCTACACCTTC.

The chain has TRBV30 and TRBJ1-2; D not resolved. The germline V gene has CDR1 GTSNPN and CDR2 SVGIG (reference sequence). The V gene lost 1 base and the J gene lost 6 bases, with 12 bases spanning the gap. CDR3 length: 13 amino acids. CDR3 nucleotide sequence: TGTGCCTGGAGTGCTGGAGTTGGCGATGGCTACACCTTC. This translates into CAWSAGVGDGYTF. The variable domain in full, with the rest retrieved from reference TRBV30 and TRBJ1-2, is SQTIHQWPATLVQPVGSPLSLECTVEGTSNPNLYWYRQAAGRGLQLLFYSVGIGQISSEVPQNLSASRPQDRQFILSSKKLLLSDSGFYLCAWSAGVGDGYTFGSGTRLTVV.

The genes are TRBV4-1 and TRBJ1-2; no clear D. The CDR3 covers 15 residues. The germline CDR1 and CDR2 sequences are MGHRA and YSYEKL. V was trimmed by 7 bases and J by 2 bases, leaving 17 bases between them. In nucleotides, the CDR3 is TGCGCCAGCACCCTAAACGAAGGAGCGAACTATGGCTACACCTTC. As protein: CASTLNEGANYGYTF.

The rearrangement links TRBV5-1 to TRBJ1-1, with D unclear. The germline V and J ends were trimmed by 1 base and 7 bases, with 5 bases remaining between them. The CDR3 runs to 11 residues. Germline V gene data show CDR1 as SGHRS and CDR2 as YFSETQ. CDR3 nucleotide sequence: TGCGCCAGCAGCTTGTCAGGTGAAGCTTTCTTT. This sequence encodes CASSLSGEAFF. Full variable domain (outside the CDR3, taken from reference TRBV5-1 and TRBJ1-1): KAGVTQTPRYLIKTRGQQVTLSCSPISGHRSVSWYQQTPGQGLQFLFEYFSETQRNKGNFPGRFSGRQFSNSRSEMNVSTLELGDSALYLCASSLSGEAFFGQGTRLTVV.

This clone was observed a handful of times. CDR3 residues: CATSSLRRELETQYF. For the CDR3, the DNA is TGTGCCACCAGCAGCTTGAGGCGGGAGTTGGAGACCCAGTACTTC. The genes are TRBV15 and TRBJ2-5; TRBD2 agrees at 7 bases. This CDR3 comprises 15 residues. Looked up from germline, CDR1 is LNHNV and CDR2 is YYDKDF (reference sequence). V lost 3 bases to trimming and J lost 5 bases; unmatched junction nucleotides: 9.